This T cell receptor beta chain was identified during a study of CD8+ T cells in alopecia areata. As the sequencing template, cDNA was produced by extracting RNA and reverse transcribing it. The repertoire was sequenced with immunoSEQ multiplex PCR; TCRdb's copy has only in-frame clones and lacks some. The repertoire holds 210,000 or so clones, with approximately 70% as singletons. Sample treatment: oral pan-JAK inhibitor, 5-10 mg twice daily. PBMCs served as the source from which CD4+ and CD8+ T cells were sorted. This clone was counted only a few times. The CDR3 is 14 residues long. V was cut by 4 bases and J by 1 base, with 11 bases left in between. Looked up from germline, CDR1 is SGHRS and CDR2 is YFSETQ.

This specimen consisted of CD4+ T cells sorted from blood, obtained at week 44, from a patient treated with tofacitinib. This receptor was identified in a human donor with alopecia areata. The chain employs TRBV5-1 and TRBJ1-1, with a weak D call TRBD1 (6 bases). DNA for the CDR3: TGCGCCAGCAGCACCCAGGGACAGAACACTGAAGCTTTCTTT. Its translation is CASSTQGQNTEAFF.